This T cell receptor (beta chain) was captured in a study of T cells in Graves' hyperthyroidism and ophthalmopathy. Notes on the study in general: A 13 V-J signature model discriminated ophthalmopathy versus stable hyperthyroidism. Ophthalmopathy was predicted by the model a median of roughly 6.6 months ahead of onset.

In the case of this clonotype: Its antigen is not known.

Amplified TCR beta CDR3 regions derived from RNA transcripts. A set of HTBI primers served as the primers for a first-round RT-PCR of the TCR CDR3. In TCRdb, the multiplex PCR reads were re-called with MiXCR into one record per CDR3 protein. Of around 520,000 distinct CDR3 sequences listed, around 14% are singletons. Graves' hyperthyroidism showing no ophthalmopathy progression within 18 months was considered stable. On the basis of clinical symptoms, serum thyroxine and TRAb, thyroid ultrasound and orbital computed tomography, diagnoses were made. The CDR3 loop spans 17 amino acids. CDR1 MNHEY and CDR2 SMNVEV come from the germline V gene (reference sequence). Trimming cost V 8 bases and J 3 bases, with 23 bases left between them.

The sequence derives from a young woman with Graves' hyperthyroidism. This chain uses TRBV27 with TRBJ1-5, with unresolved D. The sequencing sample was made of blood. The CDR3 DNA reads as TGTGCCAGCCGAGCAACTCCGCCGGGAGAATTCAATCAGCCCCAGCATTTT. The encoded protein is CASRATPPGEFNQPQHF.